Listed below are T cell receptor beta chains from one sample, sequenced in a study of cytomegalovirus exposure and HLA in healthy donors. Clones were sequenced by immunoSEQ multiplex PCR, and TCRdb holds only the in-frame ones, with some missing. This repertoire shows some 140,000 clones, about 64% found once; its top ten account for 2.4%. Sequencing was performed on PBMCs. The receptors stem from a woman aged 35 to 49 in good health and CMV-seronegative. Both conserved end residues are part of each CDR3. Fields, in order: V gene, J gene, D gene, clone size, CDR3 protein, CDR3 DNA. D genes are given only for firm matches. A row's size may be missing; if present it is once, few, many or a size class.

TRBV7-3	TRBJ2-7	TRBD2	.	CASSPTGTRGYEQYF	TGTGCCAGCAGCCCCACCGGGACTAGGGGGTACGAGCAGTACTTC
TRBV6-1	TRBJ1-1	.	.	CAAQQGDTEAFF	TGTGCCGCCCAACAGGGTGACACTGAAGCTTTCTTT
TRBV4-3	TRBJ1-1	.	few	CASSQDRVLNTEAFF	TGCGCCAGCAGCCAAGATCGGGTCTTGAACACTGAAGCTTTCTTT
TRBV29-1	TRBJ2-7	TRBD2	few	CSVGGLAGLYEQYF	TGCAGCGTTGGCGGACTAGCGGGGCTCTACGAGCAGTACTTC
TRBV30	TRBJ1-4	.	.	CAWSSAPLLEKLFF	TGTGCCTGGAGTAGCGCCCCTTTGTTGGAGAAACTGTTTTTT
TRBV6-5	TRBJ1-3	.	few	CASSYSSGYSGNTIYF	TGTGCCAGCAGTTACTCGTCGGGATACTCTGGAAACACCATATATTTT
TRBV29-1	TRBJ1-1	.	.	CSVDGPEAFF	TGCAGCGTTGATGGCCCTGAAGCTTTCTTT
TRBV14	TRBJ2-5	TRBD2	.	CASSRTSGGAETQYF	TGTGCCAGCAGCCGGACTAGCGGGGGGGCAGAGACCCAGTACTTC
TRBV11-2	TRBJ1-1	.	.	CASSFSDSENTEAFF	TGTGCCAGCAGCTTCTCGGACAGCGAGAACACTGAAGCTTTCTTT
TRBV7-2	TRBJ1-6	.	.	CASSSQGSNSPLHF	TGTGCCAGCAGCTCACAGGGCAGTAATTCACCCCTCCACTTT
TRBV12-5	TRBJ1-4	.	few	CASGFGVGEKLFF	TGTGCTAGTGGTTTCGGAGTTGGTGAAAAACTGTTTTTT
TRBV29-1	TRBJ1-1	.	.	CSVEGTLNTEAFF	TGCAGCGTTGAGGGGACTCTTAACACTGAAGCTTTCTTT
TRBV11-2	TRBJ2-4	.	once	CASSSIRGKNIQYF	TGTGCCAGCAGCTCAATCAGGGGTAAAAACATTCAGTACTTC
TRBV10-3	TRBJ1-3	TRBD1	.	CAISEGTGAGNTIYF	TGTGCCATCAGTGAGGGGACAGGGGCTGGAAACACCATATATTTT
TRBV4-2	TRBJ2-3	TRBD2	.	CASSHLLGGAGTDTQYF	TGTGCCAGCAGCCATCTCCTCGGGGGGGCTGGCACAGATACGCAGTATTTT
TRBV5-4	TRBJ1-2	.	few	CASSLDTYGYTF	TGTGCCAGCAGCTTGGACACGTATGGCTACACCTTC
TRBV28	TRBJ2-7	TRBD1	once	CASSLPGTGLYEQYF	TGTGCCAGCAGTCTGCCGGGGACAGGGTTATACGAGCAGTACTTC
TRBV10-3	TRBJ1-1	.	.	CAITRTPMNTEAFF	TGTGCCATCACCAGGACACCGATGAACACTGAAGCTTTCTTT
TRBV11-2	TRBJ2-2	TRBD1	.	CASSLEGQALTGELFF	TGTGCCAGCAGCCTGGAGGGACAGGCCCTCACCGGGGAGCTGTTTTTT
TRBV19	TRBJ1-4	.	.	CASNQGSNEKLFF	TGTGCCAGTAACCAGGGATCTAATGAAAAACTGTTTTTT
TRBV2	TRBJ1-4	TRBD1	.	CASSFDRGNEKLFF	TGTGCCAGCAGTTTTGACAGGGGGAATGAAAAACTGTTTTTT
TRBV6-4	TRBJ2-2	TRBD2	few	CASSVNGGATGELFF	TGTGCCAGCAGTGTTAACGGGGGGGCCACCGGGGAGCTGTTTTTT
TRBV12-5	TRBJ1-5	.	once	CASGPGGSLNQPQHF	TGTGCTAGTGGTCCGGGAGGGAGTCTTAATCAGCCCCAGCATTTT
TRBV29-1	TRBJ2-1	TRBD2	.	CSVGLADYNEQFF	TGCAGCGTTGGTCTAGCGGACTACAATGAGCAGTTCTTC
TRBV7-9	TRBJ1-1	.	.	CASSVMQGYTEAFF	TGTGCCAGCAGCGTTATGCAGGGTTACACTGAAGCTTTCTTT
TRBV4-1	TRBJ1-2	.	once	CASSQDSGGGSNYGYTF	TGCGCCAGCAGCCAAGATTCGGGGGGGGGATCTAACTATGGCTACACCTTC